The clone carrying this T cell receptor beta chain was seen only a few times. The data derive from a study of STAT5B mutations in CD4+ large granular lymphocyte leukemia. Profiling relied on immunoSEQ multiplex PCR, and the TCRdb table lists in-frame clones only, not all of them. The table includes under 40,000 clones, less than 80% detected once. This CDR3 has 15 residues. Trimming stripped 0 bases from V and 0 bases from J, with 8 bases between. Germline V gives CDR1 MGHRA, CDR2 YSYEKL. The source material was CD4+ T cells from blood buffy coats. The rearrangement uses TRBV4-1 and TRBJ1-2, with TRBD1 as a possible D gene (6 bases). This clonotype originated in a human donor in good health. CDR3 sequence (DNA): TGCGCCAGCAGCCAAGAAACAGGGTCTAACTATGGCTACACCTTC. Amino acids: CASSQETGSNYGYTF.